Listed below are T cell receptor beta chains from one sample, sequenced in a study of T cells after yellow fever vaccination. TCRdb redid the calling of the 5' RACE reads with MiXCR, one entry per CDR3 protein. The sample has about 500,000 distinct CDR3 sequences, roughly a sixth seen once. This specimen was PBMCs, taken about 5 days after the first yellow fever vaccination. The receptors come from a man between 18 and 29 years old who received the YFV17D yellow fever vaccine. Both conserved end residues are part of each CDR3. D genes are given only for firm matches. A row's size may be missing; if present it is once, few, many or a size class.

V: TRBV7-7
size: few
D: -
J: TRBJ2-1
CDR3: CASSAEDNEQFF
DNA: TGTGCCAGCAGCGCAGAGGACAATGAGCAGTTCTTC

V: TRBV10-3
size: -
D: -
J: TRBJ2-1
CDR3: CAISDQLGRNEQFF
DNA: TGTGCCATCAGTGATCAACTGGGTCGGAATGAGCAGTTCTTC

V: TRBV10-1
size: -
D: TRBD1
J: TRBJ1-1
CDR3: CASGPGTGGTEAFF
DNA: TGCGCCAGCGGACCCGGGACAGGGGGCACTGAAGCTTTCTTT

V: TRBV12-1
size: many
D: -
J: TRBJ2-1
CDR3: CASSPGLERNNEQFF
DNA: TGTGCCAGCAGCCCGGGACTAGAAAGAAACAATGAGCAGTTCTTC

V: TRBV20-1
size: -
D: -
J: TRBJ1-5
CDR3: CSATPGLHQPQHF
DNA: TGCAGTGCAACCCCAGGGCTACATCAGCCCCAGCATTTT

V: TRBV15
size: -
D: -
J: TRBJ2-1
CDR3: CATSRGSSSYNEQFF
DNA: TGTGCCACCAGCAGAGGGTCGAGCTCCTACAATGAGCAGTTCTTC

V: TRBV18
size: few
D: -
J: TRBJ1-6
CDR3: CASSPSGGNSPLHF
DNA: TGTGCCAGCTCACCAAGCGGGGGGAATTCACCCCTCCACTTT

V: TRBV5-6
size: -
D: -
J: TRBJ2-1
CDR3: CASSLDTNEQFF
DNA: TGTGCCAGCAGCCTAGACACCAATGAGCAGTTCTTC

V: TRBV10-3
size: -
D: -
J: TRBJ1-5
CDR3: CAIGTYSNQPQHF
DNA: TGTGCCATCGGGACTTATAGCAATCAGCCCCAGCATTTT

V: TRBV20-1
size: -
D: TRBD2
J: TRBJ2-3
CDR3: CSARDKGPRLAGSTDTQYF
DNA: TGCAGTGCTAGAGATAAGGGTCCTAGACTAGCGGGGAGCACAGATACGCAGTATTTT

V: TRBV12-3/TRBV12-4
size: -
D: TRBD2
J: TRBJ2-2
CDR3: CALSFSGTSAIGTGELFF
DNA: TGTGCCCTCAGTTTTAGTGGGACTAGCGCCATTGGGACCGGGGAGCTGTTTTTT

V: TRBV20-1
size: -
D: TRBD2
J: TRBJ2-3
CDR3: CSARDVIAGGLTDTQYF
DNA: TGCAGTGCTAGAGATGTCATAGCGGGGGGGCTCACAGATACGCAGTATTTT

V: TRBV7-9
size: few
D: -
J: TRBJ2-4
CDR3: CASSLGLSNIQYF
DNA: TGTGCCAGCAGCTTAGGGCTCTCGAACATTCAGTACTTC

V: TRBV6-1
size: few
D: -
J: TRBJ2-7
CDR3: CASSVTGTSLGEQYF
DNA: TGTGCCAGCAGTGTAACCGGGACAAGTCTTGGTGAGCAGTACTTC

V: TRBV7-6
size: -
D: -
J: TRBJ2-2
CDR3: CASSLAFPGNTGELFF
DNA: TGTGCCAGCAGCTTAGCGTTCCCGGGGAACACCGGGGAGCTGTTTTTT

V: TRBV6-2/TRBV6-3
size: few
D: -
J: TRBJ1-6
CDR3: CASSSRGLAPLHF
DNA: TGTGCCAGCAGTTCCAGGGGCCTTGCACCCCTCCACTTT

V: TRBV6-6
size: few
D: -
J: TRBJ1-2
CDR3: CASSSVRGNGYTF
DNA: TGTGCCAGCAGTTCCGTGCGGGGCAATGGCTACACCTTC

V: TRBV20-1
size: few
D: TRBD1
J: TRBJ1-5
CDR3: CSARDYRGDQPQHF
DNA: TGCAGTGCTAGAGACTACAGGGGCGATCAGCCCCAGCATTTT

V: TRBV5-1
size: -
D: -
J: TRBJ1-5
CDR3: CASSLGPGHSLLEPQHF
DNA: TGCGCCAGCAGCTTAGGCCCGGGACACTCCCTGTTGGAGCCCCAGCATTTT

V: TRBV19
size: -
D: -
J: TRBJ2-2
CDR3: CATLSFDIANTGELFF
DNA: TGTGCCACCCTGTCATTCGATATCGCGAACACCGGGGAGCTGTTTTTT

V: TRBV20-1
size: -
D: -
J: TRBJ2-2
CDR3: CSARDVIGDRTGELFF
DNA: TGCAGTGCTAGAGATGTGATCGGGGATCGGACCGGGGAGCTGTTTTTT

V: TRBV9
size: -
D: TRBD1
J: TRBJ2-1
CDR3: CASSVDGTGHNEQFF
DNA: TGTGCCAGCAGCGTAGACGGGACAGGGCACAATGAGCAGTTCTTC

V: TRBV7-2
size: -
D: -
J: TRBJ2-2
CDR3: CASSLAVLDTGELFF
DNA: TGTGCCAGCAGCTTAGCGGTATTGGACACCGGGGAGCTGTTTTTT

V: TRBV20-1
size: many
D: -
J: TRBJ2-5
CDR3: CSASGDETQYF
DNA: TGCAGTGCTAGCGGGGATGAGACCCAGTACTTC

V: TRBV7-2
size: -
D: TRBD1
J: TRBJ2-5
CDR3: CASSLQTGPLETQYF
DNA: TGTGCCAGCAGCTTACAGACAGGGCCATTGGAGACCCAGTACTTC

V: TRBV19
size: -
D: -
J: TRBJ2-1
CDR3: CASMRRANSYNEQFF
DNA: TGTGCCAGTATGCGGCGAGCGAATAGTTACAATGAGCAGTTCTTC

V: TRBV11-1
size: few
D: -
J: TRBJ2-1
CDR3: CASSKGGYNEQFF
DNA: TGTGCCAGCAGCAAAGGGGGCTACAATGAGCAGTTCTTC

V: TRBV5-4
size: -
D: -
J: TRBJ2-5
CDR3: CASSLGLALETQYF
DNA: TGTGCCAGCAGCTTAGGACTCGCTCTCGAGACCCAGTACTTC

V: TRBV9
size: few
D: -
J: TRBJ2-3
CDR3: CASSEAGTDTQYF
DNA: TGTGCCAGCAGTGAGGCGGGGACAGATACGCAGTATTTT

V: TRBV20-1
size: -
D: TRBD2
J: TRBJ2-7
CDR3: CSASVAGALYEQYF
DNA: TGCAGTGCCAGCGTAGCGGGGGCCCTCTACGAGCAGTACTTC

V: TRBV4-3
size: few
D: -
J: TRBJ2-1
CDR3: CASSPSTVPPNNEQFF
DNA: TGCGCCAGCAGCCCTTCGACAGTGCCCCCTAACAATGAGCAGTTCTTC

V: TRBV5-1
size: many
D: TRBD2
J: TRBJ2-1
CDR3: CASSSQPPGLERNEQFF
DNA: TGCGCCAGCAGCTCCCAACCCCCGGGACTAGAGCGCAATGAGCAGTTCTTC

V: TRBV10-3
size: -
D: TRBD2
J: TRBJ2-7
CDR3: CAISSSGGAWEQYF
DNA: TGTGCCATCAGTTCTAGCGGGGGGGCTTGGGAGCAGTACTTC

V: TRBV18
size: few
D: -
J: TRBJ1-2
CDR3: CASSPGMGQPYGYTF
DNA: TGTGCCAGCTCACCAGGGATGGGGCAGCCCTATGGCTACACCTTC

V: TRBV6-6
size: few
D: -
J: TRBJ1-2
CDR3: CASNKGYGYTF
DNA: TGTGCCAGTAACAAAGGGTATGGCTACACCTTC

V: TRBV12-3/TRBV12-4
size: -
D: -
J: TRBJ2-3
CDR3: CASSLTGEGTDTQYF
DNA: TGTGCCAGCAGTTTGACTGGGGAAGGCACAGATACGCAGTATTTT

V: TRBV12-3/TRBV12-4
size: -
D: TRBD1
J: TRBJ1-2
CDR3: CASSLVGGDRVRGYTF
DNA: TGTGCCAGCAGTTTAGTGGGGGGAGACAGGGTGAGAGGCTACACCTTC

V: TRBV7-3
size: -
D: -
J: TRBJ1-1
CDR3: CASSLTGDRRTEAFF
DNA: TGTGCCAGCAGCCTGACAGGCGACCGACGCACTGAAGCTTTCTTT

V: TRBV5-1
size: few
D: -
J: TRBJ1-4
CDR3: CASSLRPGGSNEKLFF
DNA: TGCGCCAGCAGCTTGCGACCGGGCGGATCTAATGAAAAACTGTTTTTT

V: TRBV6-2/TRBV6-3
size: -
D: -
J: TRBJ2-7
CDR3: CASSRTESYEQYF
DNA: TGTGCCAGCAGTCGGACAGAATCCTACGAGCAGTACTTC

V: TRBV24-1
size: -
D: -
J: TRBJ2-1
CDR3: CATSEMFLEAVQWDNEQFF
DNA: TGTGCCACCAGTGAAATGTTTCTTGAGGCGGTTCAATGGGACAATGAGCAGTTCTTC

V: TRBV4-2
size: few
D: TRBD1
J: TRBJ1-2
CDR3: CASSPSTGDRGLIYGYTF
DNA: TGTGCCAGCAGCCCCAGTACGGGGGACAGGGGACTCATCTATGGCTACACCTTC

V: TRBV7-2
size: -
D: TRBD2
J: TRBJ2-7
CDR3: CASSPGLAGVREQYF
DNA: TGTGCCAGCAGCCCCGGACTAGCGGGGGTTCGCGAGCAGTACTTC

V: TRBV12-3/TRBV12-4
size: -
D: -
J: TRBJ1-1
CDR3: CASSSGYGGNTEAFF
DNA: TGTGCCAGCAGTTCCGGGTATGGGGGGAACACTGAAGCTTTCTTT

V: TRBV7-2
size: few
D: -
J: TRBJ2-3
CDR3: CASSVSPEVPSQYF
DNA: TGTGCCAGCAGCGTATCTCCGGAGGTACCTTCGCAGTATTTT

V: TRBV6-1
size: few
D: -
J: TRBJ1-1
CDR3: CASSLTGDGTEAFF
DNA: TGTGCCAGCAGCCTAACGGGGGATGGCACTGAAGCTTTCTTT

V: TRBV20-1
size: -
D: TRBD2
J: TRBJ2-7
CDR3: CSARAGGDSYEQYF
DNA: TGCAGTGCTAGGGCCGGGGGGGACTCCTACGAGCAGTACTTC

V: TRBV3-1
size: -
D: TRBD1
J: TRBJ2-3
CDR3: CASSPTRDRGYYGVTDTQYF
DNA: TGTGCCAGCAGCCCTACCCGGGACAGGGGGTATTATGGGGTGACAGATACGCAGTATTTT

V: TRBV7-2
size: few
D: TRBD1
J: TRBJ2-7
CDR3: CASSSGQGAINEQYF
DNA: TGTGCCAGCAGCAGCGGACAGGGGGCGATTAACGAGCAGTACTTC

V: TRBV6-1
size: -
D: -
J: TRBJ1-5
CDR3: CASSGLGNQPQHF
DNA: TGTGCCAGCAGTGGGTTGGGGAATCAGCCCCAGCATTTT

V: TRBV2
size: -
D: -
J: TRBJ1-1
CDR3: CASRADLIVEAFF
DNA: TGTGCCAGCAGGGCGGACCTAATTGTTGAAGCTTTCTTT

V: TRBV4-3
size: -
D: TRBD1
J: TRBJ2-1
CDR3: CASSQGTGDEQFF
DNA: TGCGCCAGCAGCCAAGGTACAGGGGATGAGCAGTTCTTC

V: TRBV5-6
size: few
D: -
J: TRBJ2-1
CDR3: CASSLNTGWNEQFF
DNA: TGTGCCAGCAGCTTAAATACAGGTTGGAATGAGCAGTTCTTC